Listed here are 22 T cell receptor beta chains from one sample, sequenced in a study of T cells in Graves' hyperthyroidism and ophthalmopathy. RNA transcripts provided the source from which TCR beta CDR3 regions were amplified. During a first-round RT-PCR of the TCR CDR3, the HTBI primer set was used. MiXCR, run by TCRdb on the multiplex PCR reads, gives a single entry per CDR3 protein. Altogether hundreds of thousands of distinct CDR3 sequences are present, approximately 15% being singletons, with the ten largest covering around 5.4%. Input material: blood. The receptors shown here come from a woman in her twenties or thirties with Graves' hyperthyroidism that later progressed to Graves' ophthalmopathy.

This clonotype was seen at least ten times. This rearrangement joins TRBV6-2 or TRBV6-3 to TRBJ1-5, with D possibly being TRBD1 (5 bases). CDR1 is MNHEY, CDR2 SVGEGT, per germline. The CDR3 extends over 15 amino acids. V was shortened by 3 bases and J by 3 bases, with 12 bases between the two germline ends. The CDR3 DNA reads TGTGCCAGCAGTTATCCCGGGACCTTCAATCAGCCCCAGCATTTT. This translates into CASSYPGTFNQPQHF.

This chain connects TRBV5-1 to TRBJ1-4, with D possibly being TRBD1 (6 bases). Per germline, CDR1 SGHRS and CDR2 YFSETQ. Deletions cut 7 bases from V and 6 bases from J, with 10 bases between. The CDR3 runs 12 residues. This CDR3 reads CASRRGDEKLFF. The CDR3 bases are TGCGCCAGCCGGAGGGGGGATGAAAAACTGTTTTTT.

This clonotype was counted many times. The V gene is TRBV30, the J gene TRBJ1-6; the D is unclear. This CDR3 region has 13 residues. V was cut by 0 bases and J by 13 bases, with 13 bases left in between. Germline values: CDR1 GTSNPN, CDR2 SVGIG (reference sequence). CDR3 loop: CAWSVELGGPLHF. In DNA, the CDR3 is TGTGCCTGGAGTGTAGAACTTGGAGGGCCCCTCCACTTT.

CDR3 sequence (DNA): TGTGCCAGCAGGAGCGGACTCAGCTCCTACGAGCAGTACTTC. It yields the protein CASRSGLSSYEQYF. V gene TRBV6-1 combines with J gene TRBJ2-7; D perhaps matches TRBD2 (5 bases). Deletions cut 6 bases from V and 0 bases from J, with 12 bases between. Germline V gives CDR1 MNHNS, CDR2 SASEGT. The CDR3 is 14 amino acids.

This chain uses TRBV20-1 with TRBJ2-3; possibly TRBD1 or TRBD2 for D (6 bases each). Per germline, CDR1 DFQATT and CDR2 SNEGSKA (reference sequence). The CDR3 runs to 13 residues. The V end lost 5 bases, the J end lost 4 bases, and 13 bases lay between the germline ends. In DNA form, the CDR3 reads TGCAGTGCTCCGGCGGAGGGGGCAGATACGCAGTATTTT. Translating gives CSAPAEGADTQYF.

This clonotype has a handful of counts. The J gene is TRBJ2-2, the V gene TRBV6-1; D unclear. CDR3 length: 14 residues. Germline values: CDR1 MNHNS, CDR2 SASEGT. V was trimmed by 4 bases and J by 1 base, leaving 7 bases between them. The CDR3 reads CASSGSMNTGELFF. In DNA form, the CDR3 reads TGTGCCAGCAGTGGGTCCATGAACACCGGGGAGCTGTTTTTT.

This clonotype was counted ten times or more. V and J are TRBV19 and TRBJ2-7, with 8 bases aligning to TRBD2. From germline, CDR1 is LNHDA and CDR2 SQIVND (reference sequence). This CDR3 is built from 14 residues. Unmatched junction bases numbered 5, after V lost 7 bases and J lost 0 bases. CDR3 protein: CASKTSGSSYEQYF. The CDR3 DNA reads as TGTGCCAGTAAAACTAGCGGAAGCTCCTACGAGCAGTACTTC.

The gene calls are TRBV20-1 and TRBJ2-7; TRBD1 might be the D (5 bases). This CDR3 spans 12 amino acids. Trimming stripped 3 bases from V and 3 bases from J, with 9 bases between. Looked up from germline, CDR1 is DFQATT and CDR2 is SNEGSKA (reference sequence). The chain's CDR3 is CSASPGYYEQYF. The CDR3 bases are TGCAGTGCTAGCCCAGGGTACTACGAGCAGTACTTC.

The CDR3 DNA reads TGTGCCAGCAGTTACAACCGGGACAGACAAGAGACCCAGTACTTC. Its translation: CASSYNRDRQETQYF. The chain has TRBV6-5 and TRBJ2-5, with TRBD1 matching 7 bases. V dropped 2 bases and J dropped 2; count of bases not matched to a gene: 5. The CDR3 runs to 15 residues. CDR1 and CDR2 from the germline V gene are MNHEY and SVGAGI.

This rearrangement joins TRBV6-5 to TRBJ1-5, with D unclear. Trimming left V 2 bases short and J 9 bases short, with 11 bases between. CDR3 length: 13 amino acids. From germline, CDR1 is MNHEY and CDR2 SVGAGI. CDR3 DNA: TGTGCCAGCAGTTACCTGGAGCAGCGGCCCCAGCATTTT. Amino acid sequence: CASSYLEQRPQHF.

At least ten counts were recorded for this clonotype. The V gene is TRBV12-3 or TRBV12-4, the J gene TRBJ2-7, with 7 bases identical to TRBD1. With V trimmed by 6 bases and J by 3 bases, 8 bases remained unmatched. The CDR3 loop spans 14 amino acids. Here the CDR3 DNA reads TGTGCCAGCAGCCGGGACAGTCCCCTCTACGAGCAGTACTTC. This sequence encodes CASSRDSPLYEQYF.

The sample holds many counts of this clonotype. The V call is TRBV29-1, the J call TRBJ2-1, with 8 bases aligning to TRBD1. The CDR3 runs 14 residues. V lost 7 bases, J lost 7 bases, and 12 bases stayed unmatched. Germline V gives CDR1 SQVTM, CDR2 ANQGSEA. The CDR3 nucleotides are TGCAGCGGAAACCCTGGACAGGGAACGAATGAGCAGTTCTTC. Amino acids: CSGNPGQGTNEQFF.

This clonotype was detected many times. The chain combines TRBV10-3 with TRBJ2-3; 11 bases map to TRBD2. The germline CDR1 and CDR2 sequences are ENHRY and SYGVKD. The CDR3 loop spans 18 amino acids. J gave up 4 bases and V 0 bases, and 9 bases lay outside the gene matches. CDR3 DNA: TGTGCCATCAGTGAGTCCCGGACTAGCGGGTCGGGAGCAGATACGCAGTATTTT. Translation gives CAISESRTSGSGADTQYF.

Many counts were recorded for this clonotype. The V and J genes are TRBV6-1 and TRBJ2-7, with no clear D. This CDR3 is built from 12 residues. CDR1 MNHNS and CDR2 SASEGT come from the germline V gene. Deletions cut 8 bases from V and 5 bases from J, with 13 bases between. The CDR3 loop reads CASGSPLDEQYF. CDR3 DNA sequence: TGTGCCAGCGGGTCCCCCCTAGACGAGCAGTACTTC.

This clonotype was seen many times. This chain's CDR3 is CASSGRQGRSNQPQHF. The CDR3, as DNA: TGTGCCAGCAGCGGGAGACAGGGGCGTAGCAATCAGCCCCAGCATTTT. This chain connects TRBV16 to TRBJ1-5, with 8 positions matching TRBD1. V lost 5 bases to trimming and J lost 0 bases; unmatched junction nucleotides: 6. This CDR3 is 16 amino acids long. Germline V CDR1 and CDR2: KGHSY, FQNENV.

The rearrangement uses TRBV7-2 and TRBJ2-1; 9 bases match TRBD2. The CDR3 length is 16 residues. J lost 3 bases, V lost 5 bases, and 8 bases had no gene match. Germline loops: CDR1 SGHTA, CDR2 FQGNSA. The CDR3 nucleotides are TGTGCCAGCAGCCCTTTAACTAGCGGGTTCTACAATGAGCAGTTCTTC. Residues: CASSPLTSGFYNEQFF.

As DNA, the CDR3 is TGTGCCAGCAGCCTCCTTGTGGATACGCAGTATTTT. Its translation is CASSLLVDTQYF. The chain carries TRBV12-3 or TRBV12-4 and TRBJ2-3, with no clear D. The CDR3 has 12 amino acids. Trimming pared 6 bases from V and 6 bases from J, leaving 10 bases between.

This clonotype was seen only a few times. V gene TRBV6-1 combines with J gene TRBJ1-2; unclear D gene. Germline values: CDR1 MNHNS, CDR2 SASEGT. Trimming removed 6 bases from V and 7 bases from J, with 12 bases in between. This CDR3 is 12 amino acids long. The CDR3 nucleotides read TGTGCCAGCAGCAGCTTCCGTGGTGGCTACACCTTC. Translating gives CASSSFRGGYTF.

This clonotype was detected many times. V usage is TRBV11-3 and J usage is TRBJ2-3; the D is unclear. Trimming removed 2 bases from V and 0 bases from J, with 6 bases in between. The CDR3 runs to 14 residues. Per the germline V gene, CDR1 is SGHNT and CDR2 is YENEEA. The CDR3 region has the DNA TGTGCCAGCAGCTTAATGACTAGCACAGATACGCAGTATTTT. Protein: CASSLMTSTDTQYF.

This clonotype was counted ten times or more. V gene TRBV12-3 or TRBV12-4 combines with J gene TRBJ2-2, with D perhaps TRBD1 or TRBD2 (5 bases each). CDR3 length: 13 residues. The V end lost 8 bases, the J end lost 7 bases, and 14 bases lay between the germline ends. As DNA, the CDR3 is TGTGCCAGCGGGGGAAGGGCAGACGGGGAGCTGTTTTTT. Translating gives CASGGRADGELFF.

Only a few counts were recorded for this clonotype. The chain couples TRBV6-2 or TRBV6-3 to TRBJ2-1; 10 bases line up with TRBD2. V was clipped by 2 bases and J by 8 bases; unmatched bases: 9. CDR1 and CDR2 (germline): MNHEY, SVGEGT. CDR3 length equals 16 residues. The CDR3 region is CASSYLSGRLMDEQFF. CDR3 coding DNA: TGTGCCAGCAGTTACCTTAGCGGGAGGTTGATGGATGAGCAGTTCTTC.

This clonotype was seen many times. CDR3 bases: TGCGCCAGCAGCCCCATGGGGTTCACAGGGGCCACTGAAGCTTTCTTT. Its protein product is CASSPMGFTGATEAFF. The V and J genes are TRBV5-1 and TRBJ1-1; TRBD1 matches 7 bases. CDR3 length: 16 residues. Germline trimming cut 4 bases from V and 4 bases from J; bases unmatched to any gene: 13. Germline V lookup: CDR1 SGHRS, CDR2 YFSETQ.